The present T cell receptor beta chain was sequenced within a study of blood T cells in healthy people across ages. Study results and limitations: Relative to aged donors, long-lived donors carried more naive CD4+ cells and displayed higher diversity. Across samples, TCR beta diversity tracked strongly with naive T cell percentage.

Germline lookup yields CDR1 LNHNV and CDR2 YYDKDF (reference sequence). Trimming cost V 3 bases and J 4 bases; bases outside gene matches: 6. The CDR3 loop spans 15 amino acids. For the second PCR, which ran for roughly 7 to 11 cycles, a sample-barcoded 5' primer and a J-beta primer mix were used. With 12 random nucleotides, a template-switch adaptor tagged each individual cDNA molecule. TCRdb recomputed calls from the 5' RACE reads with MiXCR, one row per CDR3 protein. The table lists 790,000 or so distinct CDR3 sequences, 56% of them singletons. Isolated per sample were at least 6.5 million PBMCs. In this sample, this clonotype turned up a few times. Its antigen is currently unknown.

This receptor was identified in a man between 40 and 49 years old in good health. The chain has TRBV15 and TRBJ2-3, with 8 bases that match TRBD1. The sequenced sample was blood. CDR3: CATSSLQGGSDTQYF. Here the CDR3 DNA reads TGTGCCACCAGCAGCCTACAGGGGGGCTCAGATACGCAGTATTTT.